Presented here are 17 T cell receptor beta chains from one specimen sequenced in a study of blood T cell repertoires in COVID-19. Only in-frame clones appear in the TCRdb table, and some are missing; sequencing was by immunoSEQ multiplex PCR. There are approximately 230,000 clones in the sample; about 85% occur only once, and approximately 3.3% lies in the top ten. Sequencing was performed on peripheral blood. Receptor source: a man aged 18-30 years with active or convalescent COVID-19.

CDR3: CASSLRGSNSPLHF. The CDR3 DNA sequence: TGTGCCAGCAGTTTAAGGGGGAGTAATTCACCCCTCCACTTT. This chain uses TRBV27 with TRBJ1-6; weak D call: TRBD1 (6 bases). CDR1 is MNHEY and CDR2 is SMNVEV in the germline V gene (reference sequence). V lost 2 bases to trimming and J lost 6 bases, with 8 bases between them. The CDR3 contains 14 residues.

This clone appeared once. The chain uses TRBV2 and TRBJ1-2, with 9 positions matching TRBD1. V dropped 7 bases and J dropped 6; count of bases not matched to a gene: 6. The CDR3 is 13 residues long. Germline values: CDR1 SNHLY, CDR2 FYNNEI. CDR3: CASTSDRGNGYTF. Here the CDR3 DNA reads TGTGCCAGCACTTCGGACAGGGGAAATGGCTACACCTTC. Full variable domain (outside the CDR3, taken from reference TRBV2 and TRBJ1-2): EPEVTQTPSHQVTQMGQEVILRCVPISNHLYFYWYRQILGQKVEFLVSFYNNEISEKSEIFDDQFSVERPDGSNFTLKIRSTKLEDSAMYFCASTSDRGNGYTFGSGTRLTVV.

V is TRBV4-1 and J is TRBJ2-7, with 7 nucleotides matching TRBD2. J was trimmed by 0 bases and V by 1 base; bases with no gene match: 6. The CDR3 has 16 residues. The germline gives CDR1 MGHRA, CDR2 YSYEKL. CDR3 DNA sequence: TGCGCCAGCAGCCAAGCCGGGGGGTCGAGCTCCTACGAGCAGTACTTC. The encoded protein is CASSQAGGSSSYEQYF.

This clone was counted only a few times. The chain links TRBV7-9 to TRBJ2-7, with TRBD2 matching over 9 bases. This CDR3 comprises 15 residues. CDR1 and CDR2 from the germline V gene are SEHNR and FQNEAQ (reference sequence). With V trimmed by 2 bases and J by 3 bases, 5 bases remained unmatched. CDR3 loop: CASSLRAGGDYEQYF. The CDR3 DNA reads TGTGCCAGCAGCTTAAGGGCGGGAGGGGACTACGAGCAGTACTTC.

The chain has TRBV3-1 (or the pseudogene TRBV3-2) and TRBJ1-2; D is uncertain. V was trimmed by 3 bases and J by 0 bases, leaving 11 bases between them. CDR1 and CDR2 (germline): LGHDT, YNNKEL (reference sequence). CDR3 size: 15 residues. The CDR3 here is CASSHLSRSNYGYTF. As DNA, the CDR3 is TGTGCCAGCAGCCACTTATCGCGATCTAACTATGGCTACACCTTC.

The V gene is TRBV5-1, the J gene TRBJ2-5; D not resolved. Trimming took off 7 bases at V and 1 base at J, with 17 bases between the two ends. CDR3 length: 15 residues. The germline gives CDR1 SGHRS, CDR2 YFSETQ. The CDR3 DNA reads as TGCGCCAGCGAGCTCCTACCGTCAGGCCAAGAGACCCAGTACTTC. Translation: CASELLPSGQETQYF.

The J gene is TRBJ1-4, the V gene TRBV28; weak D call: TRBD1 (6 bases). Germline lookup yields CDR1 MDHEN and CDR2 SYDVKM. Trimming took 6 bases from V and 5 from J, leaving 19 bases between them. The CDR3 runs to 16 residues. CDR3 DNA sequence: TGTGCCAGCAGCTTCAGGGGAGGGGGGGTAAATGAAAAACTGTTTTTT. Residues: CASSFRGGGVNEKLFF.

This chain connects TRBV27 to TRBJ1-2; 9 bases are shared with TRBD1. The V gene end was trimmed by 4 bases and the J gene end by 7 bases; junction bases not matched to a gene: 7. The CDR3 contains 14 residues. The germline gives CDR1 MNHEY, CDR2 SMNVEV (reference sequence). CDR3 sequence reads: CASSSQGTGSGYTF. DNA for the CDR3: TGTGCCAGCAGTTCCCAGGGGACAGGGAGTGGCTACACCTTC.

The chain carries TRBV15 and TRBJ2-1, with 8 bases fitting TRBD1. V trimming: 5 bases; J trimming: 3 bases; junction bases outside the gene matches: 3. CDR3 length: 14 residues. CDR1 is LNHNV, CDR2 YYDKDF, per germline (reference sequence). The CDR3: CATSPGQDYNEQFF. The DNA for the CDR3 is TGTGCCACCAGCCCGGGACAGGACTACAATGAGCAGTTCTTC.

The rearrangement uses TRBV11-2 and TRBJ2-3, with 9 bases identical to TRBD2. The CDR3 totals 15 residues. Germline V gene lookup returns CDR1 SGHAT and CDR2 FQNNGV. V shed 6 bases, J shed 0 bases, and the junction held 4 bases outside the gene matches. CDR3 sequence reads: CASRLSGGSTDTQYF. In nucleotides, the CDR3 is TGTGCCAGCAGGCTTAGCGGGGGCAGCACAGATACGCAGTATTTT.

Worth noting for this clone: Mismatch with germline at one junction end may stem from a read error. V gene TRBV7-9 combines with J gene TRBJ2-5; TRBD2 matches 7 bases. CDR3 length: 12 amino acids. The V gene's germline CDR1 is SEHNR and CDR2 FQNEAQ (reference sequence). For the CDR3, the DNA is TGTGCCAGCAGCTTCGGGGGAGGGCAAAGTAACTTC. Translating it yields CASSFGGGQSNF.

The chain has TRBV20-1 and TRBJ1-2; TRBD1 matches 8 bases. Trimming at V came to 3 bases and at J to 8 bases, leaving 8 bases not matched to a gene. The CDR3 spans 13 residues. Germline CDR1 is DFQATT and CDR2 is SNEGSKA (reference sequence). CDR3 coding DNA: TGCAGTGCTAGTCCAGGGGGCGTGTGGGGCTACACCTTC. It is translated as CSASPGGVWGYTF.

V usage is TRBV18 and J usage is TRBJ1-4; 7 bases align to TRBD1. The length of the CDR3 is 16 residues. The germline gives CDR1 KGHSH, CDR2 LQKENI. J was trimmed by 5 bases and V by 3 bases; bases with no gene match: 9. The CDR3 sequence: CASSPRMGQPNEKLFF. Written as DNA, the CDR3 is TGTGCCAGCTCACCGCGAATGGGACAGCCGAATGAAAAACTGTTTTTT.

J is TRBJ1-5 and V is TRBV19, with D uncertain. Germline CDR1 and CDR2: LNHDA and SQIVND (reference sequence). The ends were cut back, 7 bases at V and 0 bases at J, with 7 bases in the middle. This CDR3 spans 13 amino acids. CDR3 in amino acids: CASNVFSNQPQHF. For the CDR3, the DNA is TGTGCCAGTAATGTATTTAGCAATCAGCCCCAGCATTTT.

The rearrangement uses TRBV6-5 and TRBJ1-3; D not resolved. The germline V and J ends were trimmed by 2 bases and 4 bases, with 12 bases remaining between them. This CDR3 contains 15 residues. Per the germline V gene, CDR1 is MNHEY and CDR2 is SVGAGI. The CDR3 here is CASSYRGVGGNTIYF. CDR3 DNA: TGTGCCAGCAGTTACCGAGGAGTTGGCGGAAACACCATATATTTT.

The chain has TRBV27 and TRBJ1-4, with D uncertain. This CDR3 comprises 15 residues. CDR1 is MNHEY, CDR2 SMNVEV, per germline (reference sequence). V lost 3 bases, J lost 8 bases, and 16 bases lay in between. In DNA form, the CDR3 reads TGTGCCAGCAGTTTGTTGGGAGACCGTGAGGAAAAACTGTTTTTT. Translating gives CASSLLGDREEKLFF.

The V gene is TRBV20-1, the J gene TRBJ2-3; 9 bases agree with TRBD2. CDR1 DFQATT and CDR2 SNEGSKA come from the germline V gene (reference sequence). The CDR3 contains 13 residues. Trimming removed 3 bases from V and 5 bases from J; junction bases left unmatched: 3. CDR3 sequence (DNA): TGCAGTGCTAGTAAGCGGGGGGTAGATACGCAGTATTTT. Translating gives CSASKRGVDTQYF.